This TCR beta chain was recovered during a study of OX40 agonist ivuxolimab in advanced cancers. In the study overall: Ivuxolimab was a fully human IgG2 agonistic monoclonal antibody targeting the costimulatory receptor OX40 (CD134). Partial responses occurred in three dose-escalation patients: two with cutaneous melanoma and one with hepatocellular carcinoma. Intravenous ivuxolimab was administered to patients every 2 weeks at six dose levels: 0.01, 0.1, 0.3, 1.5, 3 and 10 mg/kg. Of the approximately 54 dose-escalation patients, hepatocellular carcinoma was present in approximately 20, melanoma in approximately 15, renal cell carcinoma in 9 and head and neck cancer in 9. Patients were allowed to have had prior anti-PD-1, anti-PD-L1 or anti-CTLA-4 therapy, and less than 45% of the dose-escalation patients had previously received checkpoint inhibitors. In the dose-escalation cohort, 82.7% of patients were male, and the mean age was approximately 60 years, with a range of 23 to 79. Peripheral TCRbeta sequencing was intended to test whether TCR sequence diversity was altered and clonal T-cell expansion was caused by ivuxolimab. The paper describes the monotherapy dose-escalation part (N = 52 patients) of the phase I trial of ivuxolimab. What the study reported, not specific to this receptor: In the 0.1-3.0 mg/kg groups, partial responders were among the patients with the lowest normalized peripheral clonal expansion, particularly in CD8+ T cells. At doses of 0.1 to 3.0 mg/kg, clonal expansion of both CD4+ and CD8+ blood T cells was observed from baseline to week 6. After ivuxolimab, CD8+ T cells had more expanded clones than CD4+ T cells on average. Antigen specificity was not determined for the clonally expanded peripheral T cells. Low levels of normalized T-cell clonal expansion were also seen in some patients who did not respond.

As regards this clone: Its antigen target is currently unknown. The input lacks base qualities; no much larger clone sits a single base away.

Genomic DNA was isolated from the sorted cells so that the TCRbeta CDR3 region could be sequenced. The immunoSEQ Assay was used to sequence the TCRbeta CDR3 regions. Drawn from immuneACCESS, this table holds only the in-frame rearrangements with V and J called that TCRdb kept. Clones are partly lost; checked studies trace under half to an unresolved V gene and leave the rest unexplained. This sample holds about 100,000 clones; approximately 89% were observed only once. About 1.2% of the sample is held by the ten biggest clonotypes. The trial excluded patients who had a history of autoimmune disease or who were on systemic immunosuppression. In every dose cohort, peripheral blood was drawn for TCR sequencing at baseline, cycle 4 day 1, and cycle 7 day 1. Samples came from an open-label, multicenter, first-in-human phase I dose-escalation trial of ivuxolimab. Adults with locally advanced or metastatic head and neck squamous cell, hepatocellular, melanoma or renal cell carcinoma were enrolled in the trial. CD4+ and CD8+ T cells were sorted separately from peripheral blood before TCR sequencing.

Trimming costs V 0 bases and J 3 bases, and their ends lie 9 bases apart. The CDR3, from cysteine to phenylalanine, totals 14 residues. The read is trimmed to its CDR3 DNA, 42 bases read in frame from base 1. CDR1 MNHEY and CDR2 SMNVEV were looked up in the germline V gene (reference sequence). The V and J segments used are TRBV27 and TRBJ2-7; tentative D gene TRBD1, with 5 bases matching. This sample comprised CD4+ or CD8+ T cells sorted from blood, obtained in a trial of the OX40 agonist ivuxolimab. The TCR was taken from an adult with an advanced solid tumor such as melanoma, head and neck, liver or kidney cancer. CDR3 sequence: CASSLSRQSYEQYF. At the DNA level, the sequence is TGTGCCAGCAGTTTATCGAGACAGAGCTACGAGCAGTACTTC.